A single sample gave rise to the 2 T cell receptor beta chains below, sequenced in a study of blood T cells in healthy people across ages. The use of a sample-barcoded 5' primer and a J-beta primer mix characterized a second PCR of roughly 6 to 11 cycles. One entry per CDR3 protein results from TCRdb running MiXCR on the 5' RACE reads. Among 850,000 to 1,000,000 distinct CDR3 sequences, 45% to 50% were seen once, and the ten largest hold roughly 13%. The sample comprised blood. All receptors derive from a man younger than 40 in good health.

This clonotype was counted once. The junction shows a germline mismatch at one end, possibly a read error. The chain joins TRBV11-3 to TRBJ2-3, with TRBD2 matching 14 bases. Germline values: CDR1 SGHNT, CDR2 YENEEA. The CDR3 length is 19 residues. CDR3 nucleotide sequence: TGTGCCTGCAGCTTCCCGGGACTAGCGGGGGAATCGACCACAGATACGCAGTATTTT. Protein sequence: CACSFPGLAGESTTDTQYF.

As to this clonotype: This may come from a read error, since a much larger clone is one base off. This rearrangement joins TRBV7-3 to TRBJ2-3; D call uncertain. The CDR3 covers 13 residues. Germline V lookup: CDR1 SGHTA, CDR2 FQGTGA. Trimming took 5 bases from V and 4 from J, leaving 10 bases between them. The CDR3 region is CASSVKSSDTQYF. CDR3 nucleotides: TGTGCCAGCAGCGTAAAGTCTTCAGATACGCAGTATTTT.